Listed here are 6 T cell receptor beta chains from one sample, sequenced in a study of shared clonotypes between healthy human individuals (dated by TCRdb to between 2020 and 2021). Libraries were constructed by the immunoSEQ multiplex PCR assay. The table was pulled from immuneACCESS by TCRdb, which kept in-frame rearrangements only. Such tables lose some clones; where checked, under half of the loss comes from unresolved V genes, and the rest has no known cause. The sample has 2 million to 2.5 million clones on record, about 95% of them singletons. The biggest ten clones account for around 1.1% of the sample. CD8 naive samples were CD45RO-negative cells positively selected for CCR7, giving a CD45RA+CCR7+ population that excluded TemRA cells. Sequenced sample: naive CD8+ T cells sorted from blood. This specimen's cell subset or site label, per the study, means: CD45RA+CCR7+. All receptors come from a man in his late teens or twenties in good health.

This chain joins TRBV30 and TRBJ2-7; 7 bases fit TRBD2. CDR3 length: 13 residues. With 2 bases clipped from V and 6 bases from J, the junction kept 7 bases outside the gene matches. The germline CDR1 and CDR2 sequences are GTSNPN and SVGIG (reference sequence). The DNA of the CDR3 is TGTGCCTGGAGTCCGCGGGAGAAATCCGAGCAGTACTTC. Translating gives CAWSPREKSEQYF.

The chain has TRBV11-2 and TRBJ2-1; no clear D gene. The CDR3 covers 16 residues. Germline V lookup: CDR1 SGHAT, CDR2 FQNNGV. The germline V and J ends were trimmed by 1 base and 1 base, with 11 bases remaining between them. The chain's CDR3 is CASSLVGSRSYNEQFF. The CDR3 DNA reads TGTGCCAGCAGCTTAGTCGGCTCCCGTTCCTACAATGAGCAGTTCTTC.

The chain combines TRBV11-1 with TRBJ1-1, with D unresolved. The germline gives CDR1 SGHAT, CDR2 FQDESV (reference sequence). The CDR3 is made up of 14 amino acids. Trimming stripped 2 bases from V and 0 bases from J, with 7 bases between. Written as DNA, the CDR3 is TGTGCCAGCAGCTTACGATCTCTGAACACTGAAGCTTTCTTT. Protein sequence: CASSLRSLNTEAFF.

The chain is built from TRBV4-3 and TRBJ2-1; 8 bases are a match to TRBD2. CDR1 is LGHNA and CDR2 is YSLEER in the germline V gene. The CDR3 contains 16 residues. Germline trimming cut 0 bases from V and 4 bases from J; bases unmatched to any gene: 5. The chain's CDR3 is CASSQDKSSGYNEQFF. The CDR3 DNA reads as TGCGCCAGCAGCCAAGATAAGTCTAGCGGGTACAATGAGCAGTTCTTC.

The gene calls are TRBV4-1 and TRBJ2-2, with 8 bases aligning to TRBD2. The junction had 5 bases not matched to a gene; V was cut back by 4 bases and J by 4 bases. Germline V gene lookup returns CDR1 MGHRA and CDR2 YSYEKL. The CDR3 contains 15 residues. CDR3 sequence reads: CASSLTAGVTGELFF. The CDR3 nucleotides read TGCGCCAGCAGCCTCACAGCGGGGGTCACCGGGGAGCTGTTTTTT.

V and J are TRBV5-8 and TRBJ2-5, with 8 bases lining up with TRBD1. The CDR3 spans 18 residues. After removal of 4 bases from V and 2 bases from J, the junction contained 16 bases not matched to a gene. Germline V lookup: CDR1 SGHTS, CDR2 YDEGEE. The CDR3 DNA is TGTGCCAGCAGCGATACCGGACAGGGTTTGTGGAGGCAAGAGACCCAGTACTTC. Its protein is CASSDTGQGLWRQETQYF.